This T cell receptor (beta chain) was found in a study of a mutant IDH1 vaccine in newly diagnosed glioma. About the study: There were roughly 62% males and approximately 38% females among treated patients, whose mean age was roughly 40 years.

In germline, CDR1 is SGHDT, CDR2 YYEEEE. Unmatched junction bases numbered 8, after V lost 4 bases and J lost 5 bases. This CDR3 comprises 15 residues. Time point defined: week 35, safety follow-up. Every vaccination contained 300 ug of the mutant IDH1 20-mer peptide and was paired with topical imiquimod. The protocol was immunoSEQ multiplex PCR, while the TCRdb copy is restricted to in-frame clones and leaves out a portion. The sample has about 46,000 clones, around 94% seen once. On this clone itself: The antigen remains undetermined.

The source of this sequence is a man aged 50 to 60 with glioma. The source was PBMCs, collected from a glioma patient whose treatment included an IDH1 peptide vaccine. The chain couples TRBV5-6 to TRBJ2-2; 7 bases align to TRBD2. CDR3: CASSPLGEGTGELFF. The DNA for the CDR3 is TGTGCCAGCAGCCCGCTTGGGGAGGGGACCGGGGAGCTGTTTTTT.